Only one count was recorded for the clone carrying this T cell receptor beta chain. This sample was taken from a study of shared clonotypes between healthy human individuals. The V end lost 3 bases, the J end lost 2 bases, and 10 bases lay between the germline ends. Germline-derived CDR1 and CDR2 are MDHEN and SYDVKM. The CDR3 runs 14 residues. The method was immunoSEQ multiplex PCR; TCRdb's version includes in-frame clones alone and lacks a portion of them. The repertoire includes a few million clones, around 93% of them detected once, and about 0.41% sits in the top ten. The V and J genes are TRBV28 and TRBJ1-2; D is unclear. Source material: naive CD4+ T cells from PBMCs. Subset defined: CD45RA+ positively selected. The TCR was taken from a man younger than 35 in good health. Some clones in this sample may be carry-over from other donors' samples. The CDR3 protein is CASSFRWLNYGYTF. The CDR3 nucleotides read TGTGCCAGCAGTTTCAGGTGGCTCAACTATGGCTACACCTTC.